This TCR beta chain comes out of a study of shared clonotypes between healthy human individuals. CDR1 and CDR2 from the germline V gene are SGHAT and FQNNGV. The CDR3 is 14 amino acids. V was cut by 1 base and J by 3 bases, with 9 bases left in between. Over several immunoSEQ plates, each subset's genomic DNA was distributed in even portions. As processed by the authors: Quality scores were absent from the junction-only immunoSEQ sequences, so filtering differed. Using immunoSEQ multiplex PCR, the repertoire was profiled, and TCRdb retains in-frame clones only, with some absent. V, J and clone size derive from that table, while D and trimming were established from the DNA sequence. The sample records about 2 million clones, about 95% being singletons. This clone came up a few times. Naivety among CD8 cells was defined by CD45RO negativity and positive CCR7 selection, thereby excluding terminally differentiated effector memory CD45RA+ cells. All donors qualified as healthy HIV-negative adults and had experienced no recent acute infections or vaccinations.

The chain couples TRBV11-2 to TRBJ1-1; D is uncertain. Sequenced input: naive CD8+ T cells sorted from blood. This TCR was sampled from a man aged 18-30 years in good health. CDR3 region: CASSLVQSHTEAFF. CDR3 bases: TGTGCCAGCAGCTTAGTACAGAGCCACACTGAAGCTTTCTTT. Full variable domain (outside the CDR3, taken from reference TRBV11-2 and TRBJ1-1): EAGVAQSPRYKIIEKRQSVAFWCNPISGHATLYWYQQILGQGPKLLIQFQNNGVVDDSQLPKDRFSAERLKGVDSTLKIQPAKLEDSAVYLCASSLVQSHTEAFFGQGTRLTVV.